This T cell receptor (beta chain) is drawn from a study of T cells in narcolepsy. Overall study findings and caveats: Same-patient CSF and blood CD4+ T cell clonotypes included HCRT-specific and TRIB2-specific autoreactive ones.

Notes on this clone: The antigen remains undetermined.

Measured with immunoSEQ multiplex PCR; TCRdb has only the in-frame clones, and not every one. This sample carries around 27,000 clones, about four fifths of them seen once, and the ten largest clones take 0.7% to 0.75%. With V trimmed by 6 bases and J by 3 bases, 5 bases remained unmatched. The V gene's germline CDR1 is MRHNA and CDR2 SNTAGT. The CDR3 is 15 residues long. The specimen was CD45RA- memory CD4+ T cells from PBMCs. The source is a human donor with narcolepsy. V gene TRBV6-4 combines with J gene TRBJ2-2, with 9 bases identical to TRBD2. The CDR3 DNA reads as TGTGCCAGCAGAGTTAGCGGGGGTGACACCGGGGAGCTGTTTTTT. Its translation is CASRVSGGDTGELFF.